This entry features one T cell receptor beta chain sequence. Antigen specificity is unknown. The V gene's germline CDR1 is MNHNY and CDR2 SVGAGI (reference sequence). The CDR3 covers 15 residues. Trimming at V came to 6 bases and at J to 4 bases, leaving 6 bases not matched to a gene. The data derive from a study of CD8+ T cells in alopecia areata. General study points: Normal skin's resident alphabeta T cells are also sequenced in scalp samples. Clonality exceeded that of normal scalp in lesional scalp, most notably in alopecia totalis/universalis.

cDNA serving as the sequencing template came from extracted, reverse transcribed RNA. The protocol was immunoSEQ multiplex PCR, while the TCRdb copy is restricted to in-frame clones and leaves out a portion. The table lists about 110,000 clones, roughly 55% of them singletons, with roughly 25% in the top ten. Alopecia areata patients provided lesional scalp punch biopsies and peripheral blood, both collected for the study. T lymphocytes (CD4+ and CD8+) were sorted from PBMCs. The source is a human donor with alopecia areata. This chain uses TRBV6-6 with TRBJ2-1; 10 positions agree with TRBD2. Sequenced sample: NKG2D-low CD8+ T cells sorted from blood. The CDR3 DNA follows: TGTGCCAGCAGCCGTGGAGCGGGAGGGTACAATGAGCAGTTCTTC. It specifies CASSRGAGGYNEQFF.